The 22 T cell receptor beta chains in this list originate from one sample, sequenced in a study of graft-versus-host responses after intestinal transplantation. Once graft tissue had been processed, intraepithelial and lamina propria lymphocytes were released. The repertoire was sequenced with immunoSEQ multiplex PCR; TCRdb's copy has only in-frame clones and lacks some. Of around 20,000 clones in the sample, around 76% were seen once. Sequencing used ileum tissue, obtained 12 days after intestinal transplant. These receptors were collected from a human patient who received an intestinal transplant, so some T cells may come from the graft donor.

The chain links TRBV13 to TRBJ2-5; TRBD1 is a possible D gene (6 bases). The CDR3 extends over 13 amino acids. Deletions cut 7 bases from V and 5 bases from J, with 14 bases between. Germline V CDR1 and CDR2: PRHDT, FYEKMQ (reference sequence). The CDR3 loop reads CASNGGFGETQYF. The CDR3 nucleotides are TGTGCCAGCAATGGGGGCTTCGGGGAGACCCAGTACTTC.

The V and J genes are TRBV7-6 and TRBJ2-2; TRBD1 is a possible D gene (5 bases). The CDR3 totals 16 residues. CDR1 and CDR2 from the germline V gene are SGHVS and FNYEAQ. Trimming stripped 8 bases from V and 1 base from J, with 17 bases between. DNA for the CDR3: TGTGCCAGCGGCGGTCCAGGGTTTTGGAACACCGGGGAGCTGTTTTTT. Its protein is CASGGPGFWNTGELFF.

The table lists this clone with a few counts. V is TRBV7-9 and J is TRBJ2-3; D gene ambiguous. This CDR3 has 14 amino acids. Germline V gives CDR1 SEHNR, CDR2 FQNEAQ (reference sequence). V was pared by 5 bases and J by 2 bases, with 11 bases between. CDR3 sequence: CASSPTPSTDTQYF. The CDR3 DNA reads TGTGCCAGCAGCCCGACACCTTCCACAGATACGCAGTATTTT. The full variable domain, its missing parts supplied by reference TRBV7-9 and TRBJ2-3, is DTGVSQNPRHKITKRGQNVTFRCDPISEHNRLYWYRQTLGQGPEFLTYFQNEAQLEKSRLLSDRFSAERPKGSFSTLEIQRTEQGDSAMYLCASSPTPSTDTQYFGPGTRLTVL.

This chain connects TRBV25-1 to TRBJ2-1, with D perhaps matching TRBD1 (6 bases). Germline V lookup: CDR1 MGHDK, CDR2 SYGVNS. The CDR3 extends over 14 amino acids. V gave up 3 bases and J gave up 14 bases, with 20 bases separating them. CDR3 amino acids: CASSDPQGCRQKFF. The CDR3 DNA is TGTGCCAGCAGTGATCCGCAGGGGTGTAGACAGAAGTTCTTC.

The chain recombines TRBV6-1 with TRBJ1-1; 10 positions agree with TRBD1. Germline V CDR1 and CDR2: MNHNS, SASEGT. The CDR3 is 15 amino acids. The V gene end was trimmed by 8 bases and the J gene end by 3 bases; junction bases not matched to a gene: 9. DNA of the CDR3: TGTGCCAGCGAAGCGGGGACAGGGGTTGACACTGAAGCTTTCTTT. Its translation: CASEAGTGVDTEAFF.

This CDR3 reads CASSISGTRGHEQYF. As DNA, the CDR3 is TGTGCCAGCAGCATCTCCGGGACAAGGGGACACGAGCAGTACTTC. V usage is TRBV9 and J usage is TRBJ2-7, with D perhaps TRBD1 (6 bases). The CDR3 extends over 15 amino acids. The germline gives CDR1 SGDLS, CDR2 YYNGEE. The V and J ends lost 4 bases and 5 bases respectively, with 19 bases between them.

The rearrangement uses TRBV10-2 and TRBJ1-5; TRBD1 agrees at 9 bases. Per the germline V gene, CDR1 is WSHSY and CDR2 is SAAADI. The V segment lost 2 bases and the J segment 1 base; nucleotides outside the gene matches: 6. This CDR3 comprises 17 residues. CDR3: CASSELAGTGSNQPQHF. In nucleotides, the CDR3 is TGCGCCAGCAGTGAGCTGGCCGGGACAGGGAGCAATCAGCCCCAGCATTTT.

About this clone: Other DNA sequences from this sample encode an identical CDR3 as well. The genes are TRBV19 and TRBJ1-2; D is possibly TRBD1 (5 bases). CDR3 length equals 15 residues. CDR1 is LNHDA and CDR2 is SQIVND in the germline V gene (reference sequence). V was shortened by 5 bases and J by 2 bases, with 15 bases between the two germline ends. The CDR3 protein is CASSPRRDFNYGYTF. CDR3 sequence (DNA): TGTGCCAGTAGTCCTCGCCGGGACTTCAACTATGGCTACACCTTC.

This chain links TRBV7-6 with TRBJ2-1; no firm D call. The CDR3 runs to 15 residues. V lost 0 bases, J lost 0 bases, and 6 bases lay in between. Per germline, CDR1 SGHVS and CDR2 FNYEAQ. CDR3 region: CASSLARSSYNEQFF. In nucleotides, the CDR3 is TGTGCCAGCAGCTTAGCCCGGAGCTCCTACAATGAGCAGTTCTTC. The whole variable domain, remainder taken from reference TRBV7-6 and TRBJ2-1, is GAGVSQSPRYKVTKRGQDVALRCDPISGHVSLYWYRQALGQGPEFLTYFNYEAQQDKSGLPNDRFSAERPEGSISTLTIQRTEQRDSAMYRCASSLARSSYNEQFFGPGTRLTVL.

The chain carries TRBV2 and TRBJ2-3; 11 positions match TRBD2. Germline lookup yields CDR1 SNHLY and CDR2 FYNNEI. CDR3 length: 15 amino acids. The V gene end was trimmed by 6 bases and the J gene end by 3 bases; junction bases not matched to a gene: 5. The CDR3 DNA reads TGTGCCAGCAGGGATGGGACTAGCGGTACAGATACGCAGTATTTT. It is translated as CASRDGTSGTDTQYF.

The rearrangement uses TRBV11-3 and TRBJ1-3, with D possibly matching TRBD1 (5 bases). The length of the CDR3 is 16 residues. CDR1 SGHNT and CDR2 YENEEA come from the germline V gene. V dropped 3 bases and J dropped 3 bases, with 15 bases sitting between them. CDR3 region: CASSFGPAGLGNTIYF. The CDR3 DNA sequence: TGTGCCAGCAGCTTTGGTCCAGCGGGGCTTGGAAACACCATATATTTT.

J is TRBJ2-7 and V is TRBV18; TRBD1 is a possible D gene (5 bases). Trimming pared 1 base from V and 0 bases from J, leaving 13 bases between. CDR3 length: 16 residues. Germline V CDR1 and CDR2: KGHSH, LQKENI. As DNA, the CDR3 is TGTGCCAGCTCACCACTCTTAACAGGATCCTCCTACGAGCAGTACTTC. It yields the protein CASSPLLTGSSYEQYF.

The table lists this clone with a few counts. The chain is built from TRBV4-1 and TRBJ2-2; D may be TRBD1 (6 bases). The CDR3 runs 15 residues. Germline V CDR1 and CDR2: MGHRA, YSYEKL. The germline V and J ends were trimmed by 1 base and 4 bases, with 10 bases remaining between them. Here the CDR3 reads CASSQVWGRTGELFF. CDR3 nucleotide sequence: TGCGCCAGCAGCCAAGTCTGGGGGCGCACCGGGGAGCTGTTTTTT.

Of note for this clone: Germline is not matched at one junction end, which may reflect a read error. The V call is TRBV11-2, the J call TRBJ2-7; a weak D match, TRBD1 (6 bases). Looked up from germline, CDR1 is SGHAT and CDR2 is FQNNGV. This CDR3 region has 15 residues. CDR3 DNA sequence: TGCGCCAGCAGCCAAGATCTTACAGGGAAAAGCGAGCAGTACTTC. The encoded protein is CASSQDLTGKSEQYF.

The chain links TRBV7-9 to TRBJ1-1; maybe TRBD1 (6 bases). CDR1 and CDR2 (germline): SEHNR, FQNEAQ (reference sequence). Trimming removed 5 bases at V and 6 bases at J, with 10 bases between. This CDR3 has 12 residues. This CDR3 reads CASSPGAPEAFF. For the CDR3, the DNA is TGTGCCAGCAGCCCAGGGGCCCCTGAAGCTTTCTTT.

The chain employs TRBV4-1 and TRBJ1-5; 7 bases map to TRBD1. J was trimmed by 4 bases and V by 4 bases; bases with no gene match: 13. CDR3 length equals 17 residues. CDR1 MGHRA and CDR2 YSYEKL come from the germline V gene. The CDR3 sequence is CASSPRDRRNPNQPQHF. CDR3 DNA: TGCGCCAGCAGCCCACGGGACAGACGGAATCCGAATCAGCCCCAGCATTTT.

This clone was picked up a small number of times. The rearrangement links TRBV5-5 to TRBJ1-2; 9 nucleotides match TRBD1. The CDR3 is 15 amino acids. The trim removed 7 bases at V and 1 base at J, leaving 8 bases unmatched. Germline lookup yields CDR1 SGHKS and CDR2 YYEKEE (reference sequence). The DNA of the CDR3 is TGTGCCAGCTCGACCGGGACAGGGAATAACTATGGCTACACCTTC. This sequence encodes CASSTGTGNNYGYTF. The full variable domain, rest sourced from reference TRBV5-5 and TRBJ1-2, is DAGVTQSPTHLIKTRGQQVTLRCSPISGHKSVSWYQQVLGQGPQFIFQYYEKEERGRGNFPDRFSARQFPNYSSELNVNALLLGDSALYLCASSTGTGNNYGYTFGSGTRLTVV.

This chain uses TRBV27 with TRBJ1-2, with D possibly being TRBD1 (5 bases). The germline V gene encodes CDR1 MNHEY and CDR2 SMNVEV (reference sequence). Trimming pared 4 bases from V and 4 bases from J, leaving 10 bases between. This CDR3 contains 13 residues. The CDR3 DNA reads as TGTGCCAGCAGTTCCTGGGGCAGCTATGGCTACACCTTC. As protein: CASSSWGSYGYTF.

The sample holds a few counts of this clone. CDR3 in amino acids: CASSTGYQETQYF. The DNA for the CDR3 is TGCGCCAGCAGTACAGGGTACCAAGAGACCCAGTACTTC. The chain links TRBV10-2 to TRBJ2-5; a weak D match, TRBD1 (6 bases). V was pared by 5 bases and J by 0 bases, with 7 bases between. The CDR3 is 13 residues long. The germline V gene encodes CDR1 WSHSY and CDR2 SAAADI.

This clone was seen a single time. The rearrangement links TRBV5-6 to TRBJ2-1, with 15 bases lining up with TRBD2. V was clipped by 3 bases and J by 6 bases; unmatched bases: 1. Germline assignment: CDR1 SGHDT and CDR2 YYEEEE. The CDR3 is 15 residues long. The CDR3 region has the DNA TGTGCCAGCAGCTCGGGACTAGCGGGGGGCAATGAGCAGTTCTTC. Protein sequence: CASSSGLAGGNEQFF.

The CDR3 region has the DNA TGTGCCAGCGGGACTAGTCAAGCCACAGATACGCAGTATTTT. Translation gives CASGTSQATDTQYF. The chain has TRBV9 and TRBJ2-3; 8 nucleotides agree with TRBD2. Trimming at V came to 7 bases and at J to 2 bases, leaving 6 bases not matched to a gene. The CDR3 runs 14 residues. Germline-derived CDR1 and CDR2 are SGDLS and YYNGEE.

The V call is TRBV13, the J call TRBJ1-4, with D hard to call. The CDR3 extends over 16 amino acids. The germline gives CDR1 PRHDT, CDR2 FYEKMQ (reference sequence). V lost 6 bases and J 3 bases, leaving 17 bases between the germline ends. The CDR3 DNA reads TGTGCCAGCAGTGACAAGGGTTCGGGAGCTAATGAAAAACTGTTTTTT. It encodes CASSDKGSGANEKLFF.